One and the same sample provided the 4 T cell receptor beta chains below, sequenced in a study of blood T cell repertoires in COVID-19 (dated by TCRdb to the early 2020s). The protocol used for the library was the immunoSEQ multiplex PCR assay. This immuneACCESS table, as held by TCRdb, lists in-frame sequences with V and J called but not all clones. Of the missing ones, under half trace to an unresolved V gene in checked studies; the others have no known cause. Across this sample there are around 75,000 clones, with roughly nine tenths seen only once. The ten largest clones take up around 4.2% of the sample. The sequencing sample was made of peripheral blood. Receptors originate from a man between 65 and 79 years old with active COVID-19.

As DNA, the CDR3 is TGTGCCACCAGTGACCCAACTAGCGGGAGGATCAATGAGCAGTTCTTC. As protein: CATSDPTSGRINEQFF. This rearrangement joins TRBV24-1 to TRBJ2-1; 12 bases match TRBD2. Germline loops: CDR1 KGHDR, CDR2 SFDVKD. The CDR3 has 16 amino acids. J lost 6 bases, V lost 4 bases, and 6 bases had no gene match.

This rearrangement joins TRBV7-2 to TRBJ1-2; 11 positions match TRBD1. This CDR3 contains 17 residues. CDR1 is SGHTA, CDR2 FQGNSA, per germline. The J segment lost 8 bases and the V segment lost 0 bases, leaving 11 bases of the junction unmatched. The CDR3 DNA reads TGTGCCAGCAGCTTAGCGACGGTCGGACAGGGGGCTTGGGGCTACACCTTC. Amino acid sequence: CASSLATVGQGAWGYTF. Variable domain in full (rest from reference TRBV7-2 and TRBJ1-2): GAGVSQSPSNKVTEKGKDVELRCDPISGHTALYWYRQSLGQGLEFLIYFQGNSAPDKSGLPSDRFSAERTGGSVSTLTIQRTQQEDSAVYLCASSLATVGQGAWGYTFGSGTRLTVV.

This chain uses TRBV7-9 with TRBJ2-3; 9 nucleotides align to TRBD1. Trimming cost V 5 bases and J 2 bases; bases outside gene matches: 5. CDR1 SEHNR and CDR2 FQNEAQ come from the germline V gene (reference sequence). This CDR3 has 15 residues. The CDR3 DNA is TGTGCCAGCAGCCCCGGGACAGGGACCACAGATACGCAGTATTTT. Its translation: CASSPGTGTTDTQYF.

The CDR3 loop is CASSPSGGYEQYF. As DNA, the CDR3 is TGTGCCAGCAGCCCATCGGGGGGTTACGAGCAGTACTTC. This chain links TRBV27 with TRBJ2-7; 7 nucleotides align to TRBD2. CDR3 length equals 13 residues. The V segment lost 6 bases and the J segment 4 bases; nucleotides outside the gene matches: 6. Germline CDR1 is MNHEY and CDR2 is SMNVEV (reference sequence).